The clone carrying this T cell receptor beta chain was recorded once. This sample is drawn from a study of radiotherapy plus CTLA-4 blockade in lung cancer. Germline CDR1 is SGHRS and CDR2 is YFSETQ. This CDR3 comprises 15 residues. Profiled with immunoSEQ multiplex PCR; TCRdb holds only in-frame clones, not every one. The data show some 49,000 clones, around 84% seen once. The input for sequencing was peripheral blood, taken from a patient treated with radiotherapy plus ipilimumab. The chain recombines TRBV5-1 with TRBJ2-5; a possible D gene is TRBD2 (6 bases). The tail of the sequence fits TRBJ2-7 better, so the J call may be wrong. The sequence was collected from a human donor with non-small cell lung cancer whose response to radiotherapy plus ipilimumab could not be evaluated. CDR3: CASSLEGLASGEQYF. Written as DNA, the CDR3 is TGCGCCAGCAGCTTGGAGGGACTGGCCTCGGGCGAGCAGTACTTC.